This entry lists 29 T cell receptor beta chains sequenced from one sample in a study of T cell responses to AZD1222 COVID-19 vaccine. Here immunoSEQ multiplex PCR was the method, and the copy in TCRdb shows in-frame clones only, minus some. The sample has roughly 100,000 clones, under 95% seen once. Sample: peripheral blood, taken on day 0 of AZD1222 vaccination. The receptors here all came from an adult in good health.

The chain employs TRBV6-5 and TRBJ2-2; 8 bases map to TRBD1. Germline-derived CDR1 and CDR2 are MNHEY and SVGAGI. V shed 7 bases, J shed 6 bases, and the junction held 10 bases outside the gene matches. This CDR3 is built from 15 residues. In nucleotides, the CDR3 is TGTGCCAGCACTGGACAGGGTGGGTCCGCCGGGGAGCTGTTTTTT. Encoded protein: CASTGQGGSAGELFF.

The gene calls are TRBV6-2 or TRBV6-3 and TRBJ2-4; D gene unclear. Looked up from germline, CDR1 is MNHEY and CDR2 is SVGEGT. CDR3 size: 17 residues. Trimming stripped 2 bases from V and 0 bases from J, with 14 bases between. The CDR3 coding sequence is TGTGCCAGCAGTTACCAGCAGGCTCCTATAGCCAAAAACATTCAGTACTTC. This sequence encodes CASSYQQAPIAKNIQYF.

Details on this clone: The sample carries other DNA sequences with the same CDR3. The chain has TRBV19 and TRBJ2-3; D is possibly TRBD1 or TRBD2 (5 bases each). Trimming left V 3 bases short and J 4 bases short, with 8 bases between. The CDR3 consists of 13 residues. Germline V gene lookup returns CDR1 LNHDA and CDR2 SQIVND (reference sequence). The CDR3 DNA reads TGTGCCAGTAGTATTGGGGGTTCAGATACGCAGTATTTT. Amino acids: CASSIGGSDTQYF. The full variable domain, completed using reference TRBV19 and TRBJ2-3, is DGGITQSPKYLFRKEGQNVTLSCEQNLNHDAMYWYRQDPGQGLRLIYYSQIVNDFQKGDIAEGYSVSREKKESFPLTVTSAQKNPTAFYLCASSIGGSDTQYFGPGTRLTVL.

The chain has TRBV9 and TRBJ2-2, with 9 bases aligning to TRBD1. This CDR3 contains 14 residues. Germline CDR1 and CDR2: SGDLS and YYNGEE. V was pared by 6 bases and J by 3 bases, with 3 bases of the junction left unmatched. CDR3 residues: CASMGQGDTGELFF. The DNA for the CDR3 is TGTGCCAGCATGGGACAGGGAGACACCGGGGAGCTGTTTTTT.

The gene calls are TRBV29-1 and TRBJ1-2; TRBD1 aligns across 7 bases. Germline V gene sequence: CDR1 SQVTM, CDR2 ANQGSEA. CDR3 length: 13 residues. The V gene end was trimmed by 0 bases and the J gene end by 4 bases; junction bases not matched to a gene: 2. CDR3 amino acids: CSVEDRTGYGYTF. As DNA, the CDR3 is TGCAGCGTTGAAGACCGGACAGGCTATGGCTACACCTTC.

The chain couples TRBV5-6 to TRBJ1-2, with 11 bases fitting TRBD1. CDR1 is SGHDT and CDR2 is YYEEEE in the germline V gene. The CDR3 totals 16 residues. V lost 5 bases, J lost 7 bases, and 13 bases stayed unmatched. The CDR3 nucleotides read TGTGCCAGCAGTTCCGTCGCGGGACAGGGGGTACTTGGCTACACCTTC. Translation: CASSSVAGQGVLGYTF.

This clone is a singleton in its sample. CDR3 protein: CASSLEGREGEKLFF. CDR3 bases: TGCGCCAGCAGCTTGGAAGGCAGGGAGGGTGAAAAACTGTTTTTT. The chain employs TRBV5-1 and TRBJ1-4, with TRBD1 as a possible D gene (5 bases). The germline V gene encodes CDR1 SGHRS and CDR2 YFSETQ. This CDR3 has 15 residues. Trimming removed 0 bases at V and 7 bases at J, with 13 bases between.

This chain links TRBV19 with TRBJ1-3, with TRBD1 as a possible D gene (6 bases). CDR3 length: 15 residues. CDR1 and CDR2 from the germline V gene are LNHDA and SQIVND (reference sequence). V was pared by 4 bases and J by 3 bases, with 13 bases between. The CDR3 DNA is TGTGCCAGTAGTAAAATACAGGGTGGTGGAAACACCATATATTTT. As protein: CASSKIQGGGNTIYF.

This clone was counted a single time. The V gene is TRBV9, the J gene TRBJ2-2, with 9 bases that match TRBD2. Germline CDR1 SGDLS, CDR2 YYNGEE. J was trimmed by 3 bases and V by 2 bases; bases with no gene match: 2. This CDR3 spans 15 amino acids. CDR3 coding DNA: TGTGCCAGCAGCGTGGGGACTAGCCACACCGGGGAGCTGTTTTTT. Residues: CASSVGTSHTGELFF.

The rearrangement links TRBV23-1 to TRBJ1-2; D unresolved. TRBV23-1 is an open reading frame, and its role is uncertain. Trimming took 1 base from V and 4 from J, leaving 13 bases between them. CDR3 size: 15 residues. The DNA of the CDR3 is TGCGCCAGCAGTCAATGCTGGAGACTGTGCTATGGCTACACCTTC. The encoded protein is CASSQCWRLCYGYTF.

This chain joins TRBV3-1 (or the pseudogene TRBV3-2) and TRBJ2-3; D ambiguous. The V end was cut by 4 bases, the J end by 4 bases, with 3 bases between. In germline, CDR1 is LGHDT, CDR2 YNNKEL (reference sequence). The CDR3 is 11 amino acids. For the CDR3, the DNA is TGTGCCAGCAGCCGGGCAGATACGCAGTATTTT. Encoded protein: CASSRADTQYF.

The genes are TRBV24-1 and TRBJ1-1; 10 nucleotides agree with TRBD1. V lost 7 bases and J lost 2; bases outside the gene matches: 6. CDR1 KGHDR and CDR2 SFDVKD come from the germline V gene. CDR3 length: 15 residues. In DNA, the CDR3 is TGTGCCACCAGCTGGGGACAGGGGAGAAACACTGAAGCTTTCTTT. Encoded protein: CATSWGQGRNTEAFF.

This clone was seen once. The chain couples TRBV5-1 to TRBJ1-2, with D perhaps TRBD1 (5 bases). CDR3 length: 14 residues. V was shortened by 4 bases and J by 4 bases, with 14 bases between the two germline ends. Germline V gives CDR1 SGHRS, CDR2 YFSETQ. For the CDR3, the DNA is TGCGCCAGCAGCCCGGGAGACAGAAGCTATGGCTACACCTTC. This encodes CASSPGDRSYGYTF. Supplemented by reference TRBV5-1 and TRBJ1-2, the full variable domain reads KAGVTQTPRYLIKTRGQQVTLSCSPISGHRSVSWYQQTPGQGLQFLFEYFSETQRNKGNFPGRFSGRQFSNSRSEMNVSTLELGDSALYLCASSPGDRSYGYTFGSGTRLTVV.

The chain has TRBV7-2 and TRBJ2-3; 9 positions match TRBD2. V lost 1 base, J lost 4 bases, and 3 bases stayed unmatched. This CDR3 contains 15 residues. Per germline, CDR1 SGHTA and CDR2 FQGNSA. The CDR3 loop reads CASSLVSGGADTQYF. CDR3 coding DNA: TGTGCCAGCAGCTTAGTTAGCGGGGGAGCAGATACGCAGTATTTT.

In this sample, this clone turned up a few times. The chain couples TRBV24-1 to TRBJ2-5; D remains unclear. V dropped 4 bases and J dropped 0 bases, with 11 bases sitting between them. Germline V lookup: CDR1 KGHDR, CDR2 SFDVKD. CDR3 length equals 15 residues. The CDR3: CATSESDRDQETQYF. Here the CDR3 DNA reads TGTGCCACCAGTGAGTCGGATAGGGACCAAGAGACCCAGTACTTC.

The chain combines TRBV13 with TRBJ2-2, with D possibly TRBD1 on 5 matching bases. Between the trimmed V and J ends, which lost 2 bases and 5 bases, there was a span of 6 bases. CDR3 length: 13 amino acids. Germline CDR1 reads PRHDT; CDR2 reads FYEKMQ (reference sequence). CDR3 DNA: TGTGCCAGCAGCTTATCAGGGACCGGGGAGCTGTTTTTT. It specifies CASSLSGTGELFF.

This clone came up many times. DNA of the CDR3: TGTGCCACGAGAACCGGTTTCTCCTACGAGCAGTACTTC. It yields the protein CATRTGFSYEQYF. The chain joins TRBV15 to TRBJ2-7; no clear D. The CDR3 contains 13 residues. The germline gives CDR1 LNHNV, CDR2 YYDKDF (reference sequence). V lost 9 bases and J lost 0, with 12 bases in between.

J is TRBJ1-4 and V is TRBV5-1; 7 positions agree with TRBD1. CDR1 and CDR2 (germline): SGHRS, YFSETQ. This CDR3 has 15 residues. Unmatched junction bases numbered 6, after V lost 1 base and J lost 6 bases. The CDR3 here is CASSLRGQRDEKLFF. The CDR3 bases are TGCGCCAGCAGCTTGAGGGGACAGAGGGATGAAAAACTGTTTTTT.

V is TRBV4-1 and J is TRBJ1-5; D ambiguous. This CDR3 is built from 16 residues. Trimming took off 0 bases at V and 4 bases at J, with 13 bases between the two ends. In germline, CDR1 is MGHRA, CDR2 YSYEKL. CDR3 sequence: CASSQDPGRPNQPQHF. Here the CDR3 DNA reads TGCGCCAGCAGCCAAGATCCGGGTAGGCCGAATCAGCCCCAGCATTTT.

V gene TRBV18 combines with J gene TRBJ1-5; D gene ambiguous. Germline loops: CDR1 KGHSH, CDR2 LQKENI. V gave up 4 bases and J gave up 3 bases, with 16 bases separating them. CDR3 length: 16 amino acids. In DNA, the CDR3 is TGTGCCAGCTCACGGTCTTCCATTAACTCCAATCAGCCCCAGCATTTT. This codes for CASSRSSINSNQPQHF.

This rearrangement joins TRBV6-2 or TRBV6-3 to TRBJ2-3; 9 nucleotides agree with TRBD2. From germline, CDR1 is MNHEY and CDR2 SVGEGT. The junction had 11 bases not matched to a gene; V was cut back by 5 bases and J by 2 bases. The CDR3 length is 17 residues. The CDR3 sequence is CASSQRGALLITDTQYF. The CDR3 DNA is TGTGCCAGCAGTCAGCGGGGGGCCCTGCTAATCACAGATACGCAGTATTTT.

The chain has TRBV9 and TRBJ2-2; 12 nucleotides align to TRBD1. Trimming at V came to 3 bases and at J to 4 bases, leaving 10 bases not matched to a gene. CDR1 is SGDLS and CDR2 is YYNGEE in the germline V gene. The CDR3 has 18 residues. CDR3 residues: CASSAGTGGFGFTGELFF. In DNA form, the CDR3 reads TGTGCCAGCAGCGCCGGGACAGGGGGCTTCGGTTTCACCGGGGAGCTGTTTTTT.

The chain links TRBV29-1 to TRBJ2-1, with a possible D match to TRBD2 (5 bases). Trimming stripped 4 bases from V and 6 bases from J, with 19 bases between. Germline-derived CDR1 and CDR2 are SQVTM and ANQGSEA. This CDR3 has 15 residues. For the CDR3, the DNA is TGCAGCGTTGCCTCCGGTGGTCTAGCTGTCAATGAGCAGTTCTTC. It encodes CSVASGGLAVNEQFF.

This clone was seen once. This chain links TRBV18 with TRBJ2-2; TRBD1 is a possible D gene (6 bases). Looked up from germline, CDR1 is KGHSH and CDR2 is LQKENI. V was trimmed by 2 bases and J by 0 bases, leaving 16 bases between them. The CDR3 covers 18 residues. CDR3 sequence: CASSPTLPGQSNTGELFF. The CDR3 DNA reads TGTGCCAGCTCACCAACACTCCCGGGACAATCGAACACCGGGGAGCTGTTTTTT.

The J gene is TRBJ2-2, the V gene TRBV7-9, with 12 positions matching TRBD2. There are 15 residues in the CDR3. With 10 bases clipped from V and 3 bases from J, the junction kept 6 bases outside the gene matches. Germline CDR1 is SEHNR and CDR2 is FQNEAQ (reference sequence). The CDR3 is CAISRTSGDTGELFF. CDR3 bases: TGTGCCATTTCCAGGACTAGCGGGGACACCGGGGAGCTGTTTTTT.

The V call is TRBV9, the J call TRBJ1-1; D uncertain. CDR1 and CDR2 (germline): SGDLS, YYNGEE. Deletions cut 4 bases from V and 4 bases from J, with 11 bases between. The CDR3 runs to 13 residues. CDR3 coding DNA: TGTGCCAGCAGCCGCGGATTTGGCACTGAAGCTTTCTTT. Translating it yields CASSRGFGTEAFF.

This clone was counted a few times. V usage is TRBV3-1 (or the pseudogene TRBV3-2) and J usage is TRBJ2-1, with 8 bases that match TRBD2. CDR1 and CDR2 from the germline V gene are LGHDT and YNNKEL (reference sequence). V shed 0 bases and J 7 bases; nucleotides not matched to a gene: 8. The CDR3 runs to 16 residues. CDR3 sequence reads: CASSQDRGGRLNEQFF. In DNA form, the CDR3 reads TGTGCCAGCAGCCAAGATCGCGGGGGGCGTTTGAATGAGCAGTTCTTC.

In DNA form, the CDR3 reads TGTGCCAGCAGCGTAGGCGGACTAGCGGGAGATGGGGAGACCCAGTACTTC. The encoded protein is CASSVGGLAGDGETQYF. V usage is TRBV9 and J usage is TRBJ2-5, with 13 positions matching TRBD2. Germline V gives CDR1 SGDLS, CDR2 YYNGEE. The CDR3 runs 17 residues. The ends lost 0 bases at V and 5 bases at J; junction bases unmatched: 7.

The rearrangement joins TRBV11-2 to TRBJ2-5; 7 bases map to TRBD2. Germline-derived CDR1 and CDR2 are SGHAT and FQNNGV. This CDR3 region has 14 residues. V lost 1 base to trimming and J lost 9 bases; unmatched junction nucleotides: 8. In nucleotides, the CDR3 is TGTGCCAGCAGCTTAGGACTAGCCGGCTGGGCCCAGTACTTC. Translating gives CASSLGLAGWAQYF.